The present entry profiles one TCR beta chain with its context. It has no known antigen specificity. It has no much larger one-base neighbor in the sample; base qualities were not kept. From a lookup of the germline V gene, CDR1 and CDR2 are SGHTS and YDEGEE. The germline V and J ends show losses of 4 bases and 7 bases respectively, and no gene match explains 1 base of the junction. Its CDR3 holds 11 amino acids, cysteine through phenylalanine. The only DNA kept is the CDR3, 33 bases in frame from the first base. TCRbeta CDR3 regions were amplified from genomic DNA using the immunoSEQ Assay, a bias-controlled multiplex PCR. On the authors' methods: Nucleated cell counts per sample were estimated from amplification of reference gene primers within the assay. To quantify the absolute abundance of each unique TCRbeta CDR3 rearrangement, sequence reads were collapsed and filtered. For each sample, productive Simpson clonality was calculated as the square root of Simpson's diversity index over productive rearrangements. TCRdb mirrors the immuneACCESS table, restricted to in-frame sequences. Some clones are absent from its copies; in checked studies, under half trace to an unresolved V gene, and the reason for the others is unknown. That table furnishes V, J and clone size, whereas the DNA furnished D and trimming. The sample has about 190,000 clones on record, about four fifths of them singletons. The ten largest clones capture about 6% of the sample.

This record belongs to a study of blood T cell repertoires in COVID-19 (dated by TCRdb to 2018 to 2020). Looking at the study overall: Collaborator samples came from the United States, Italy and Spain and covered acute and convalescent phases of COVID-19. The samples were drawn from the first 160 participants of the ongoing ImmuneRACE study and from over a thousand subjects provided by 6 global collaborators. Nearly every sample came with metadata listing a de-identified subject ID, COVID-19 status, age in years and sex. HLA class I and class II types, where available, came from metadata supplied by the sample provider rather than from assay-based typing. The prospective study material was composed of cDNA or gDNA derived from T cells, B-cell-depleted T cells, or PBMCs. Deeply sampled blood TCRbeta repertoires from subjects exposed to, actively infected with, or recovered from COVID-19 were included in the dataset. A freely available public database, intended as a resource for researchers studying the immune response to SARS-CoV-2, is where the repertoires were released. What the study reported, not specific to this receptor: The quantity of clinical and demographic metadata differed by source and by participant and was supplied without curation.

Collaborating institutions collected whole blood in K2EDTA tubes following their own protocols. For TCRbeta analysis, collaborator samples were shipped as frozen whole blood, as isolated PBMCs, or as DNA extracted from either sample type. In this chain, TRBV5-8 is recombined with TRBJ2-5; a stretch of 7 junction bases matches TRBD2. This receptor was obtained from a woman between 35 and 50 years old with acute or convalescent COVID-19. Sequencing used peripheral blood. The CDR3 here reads CASSREGTQYF. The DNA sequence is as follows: TGTGCCAGCAGCAGGGAGGGGACCCAGTACTTC. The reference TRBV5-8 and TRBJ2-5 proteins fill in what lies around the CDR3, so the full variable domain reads EAGVTQSPTHLIKTRGQQATLRCSPISGHTSVYWYQQALGLGLQFLLWYDEGEERNRGNFPPRFSGRQFPNYSSELNVNALELEDSALYLCASSREGTQYFGPGTRLLVL.